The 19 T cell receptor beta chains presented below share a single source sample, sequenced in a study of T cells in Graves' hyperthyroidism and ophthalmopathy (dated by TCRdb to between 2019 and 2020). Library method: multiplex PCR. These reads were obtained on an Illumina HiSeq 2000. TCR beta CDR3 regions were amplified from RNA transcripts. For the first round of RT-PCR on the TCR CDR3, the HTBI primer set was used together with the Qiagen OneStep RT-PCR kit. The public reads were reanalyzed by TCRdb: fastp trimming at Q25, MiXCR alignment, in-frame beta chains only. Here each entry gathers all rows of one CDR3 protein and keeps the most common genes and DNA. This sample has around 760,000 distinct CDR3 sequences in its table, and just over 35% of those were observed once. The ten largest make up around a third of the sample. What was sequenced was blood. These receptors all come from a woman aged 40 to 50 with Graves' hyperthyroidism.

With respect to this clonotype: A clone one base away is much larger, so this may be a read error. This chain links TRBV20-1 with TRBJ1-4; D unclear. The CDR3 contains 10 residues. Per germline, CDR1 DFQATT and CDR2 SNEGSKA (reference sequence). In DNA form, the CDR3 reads TGCAGTGCTAGATATGAAGAACTGTTTTTT. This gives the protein CSARYEELFF.

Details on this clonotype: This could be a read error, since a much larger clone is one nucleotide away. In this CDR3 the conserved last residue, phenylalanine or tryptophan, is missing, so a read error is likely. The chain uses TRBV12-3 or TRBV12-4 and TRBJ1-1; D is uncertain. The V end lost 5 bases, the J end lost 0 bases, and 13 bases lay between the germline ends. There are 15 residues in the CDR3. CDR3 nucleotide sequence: TGTGCCAGCAGTACAGTTACAGCGATGAACACTGAAGCTTTCTCT. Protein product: CASSTVTAMNTEAFS.

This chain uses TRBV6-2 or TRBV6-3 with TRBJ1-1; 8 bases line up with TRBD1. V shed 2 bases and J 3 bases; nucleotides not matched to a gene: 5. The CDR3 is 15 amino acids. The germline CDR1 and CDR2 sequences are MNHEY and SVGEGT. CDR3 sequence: CASSYQGAGYTEAFF. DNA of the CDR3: TGTGCCAGCAGTTACCAGGGGGCCGGGTACACTGAAGCTTTCTTT.

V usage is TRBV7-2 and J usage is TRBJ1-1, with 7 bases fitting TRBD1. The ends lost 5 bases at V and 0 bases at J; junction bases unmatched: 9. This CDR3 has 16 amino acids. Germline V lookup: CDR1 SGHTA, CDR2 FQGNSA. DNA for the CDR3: TGTGCCAGCAGCCCTAGGGGGCAGCATGTGAACACTGAAGCTTTCTTT. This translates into CASSPRGQHVNTEAFF. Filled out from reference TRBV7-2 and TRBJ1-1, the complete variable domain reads GAGVSQSPSNKVTEKGKDVELRCDPISGHTALYWYRQSLGQGLEFLIYFQGNSAPDKSGLPSDRFSAERTGGSVSTLTIQRTQQEDSAVYLCASSPRGQHVNTEAFFGQGTRLTVV.

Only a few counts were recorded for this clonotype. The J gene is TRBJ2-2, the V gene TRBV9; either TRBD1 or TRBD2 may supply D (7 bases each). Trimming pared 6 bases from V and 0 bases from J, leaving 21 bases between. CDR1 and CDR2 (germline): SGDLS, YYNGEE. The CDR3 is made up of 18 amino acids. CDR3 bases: TGTGCCAGCACCCCCAGGGGGGGAGGCGAAACGAACACCGGGGAGCTGTTTTTT. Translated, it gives CASTPRGGGETNTGELFF.

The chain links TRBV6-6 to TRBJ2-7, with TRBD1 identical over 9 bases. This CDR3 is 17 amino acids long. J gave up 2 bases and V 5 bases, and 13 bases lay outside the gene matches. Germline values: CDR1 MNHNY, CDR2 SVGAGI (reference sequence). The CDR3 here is CASSPQEPQGAAYEQYF. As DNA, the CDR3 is TGTGCCAGCAGTCCACAAGAACCACAGGGGGCAGCCTACGAGCAGTACTTC.

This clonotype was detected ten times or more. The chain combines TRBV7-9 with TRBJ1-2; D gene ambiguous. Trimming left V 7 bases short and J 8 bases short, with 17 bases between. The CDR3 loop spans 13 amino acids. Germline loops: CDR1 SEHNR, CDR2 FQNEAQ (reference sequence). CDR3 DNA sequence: TGTGCCAGCATTCGACCCGGGAGCACCGGCTACACCTTC. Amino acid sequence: CASIRPGSTGYTF. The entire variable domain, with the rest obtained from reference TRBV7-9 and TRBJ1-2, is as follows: DTGVSQNPRHKITKRGQNVTFRCDPISEHNRLYWYRQTLGQGPEFLTYFQNEAQLEKSRLLSDRFSAERPKGSFSTLEIQRTEQGDSAMYLCASIRPGSTGYTFGSGTRLTVV.

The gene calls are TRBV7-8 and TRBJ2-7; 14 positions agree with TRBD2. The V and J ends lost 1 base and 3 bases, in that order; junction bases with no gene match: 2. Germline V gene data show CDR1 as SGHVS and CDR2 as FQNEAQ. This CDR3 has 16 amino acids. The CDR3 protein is CASSLEGLAGVYEQYF. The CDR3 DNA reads TGTGCCAGCAGCTTAGAGGGACTAGCGGGGGTCTACGAGCAGTACTTC.

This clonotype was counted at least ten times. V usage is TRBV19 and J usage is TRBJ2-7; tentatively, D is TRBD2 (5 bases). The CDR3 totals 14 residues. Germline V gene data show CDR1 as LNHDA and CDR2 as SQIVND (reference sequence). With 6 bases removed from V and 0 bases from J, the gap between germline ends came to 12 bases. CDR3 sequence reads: CASSSAVSSYEQYF. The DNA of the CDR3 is TGTGCCAGTAGCTCAGCGGTGAGCTCCTACGAGCAGTACTTC.

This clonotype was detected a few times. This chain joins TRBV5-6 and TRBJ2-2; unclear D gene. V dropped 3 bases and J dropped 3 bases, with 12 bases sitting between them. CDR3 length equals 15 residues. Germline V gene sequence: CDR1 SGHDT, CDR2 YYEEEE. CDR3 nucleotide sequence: TGTGCCAGCAGCTCCGTCCCTCATGACACCGGGGAGCTGTTTTTT. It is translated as CASSSVPHDTGELFF. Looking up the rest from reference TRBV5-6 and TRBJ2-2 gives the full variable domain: DAGVTQSPTHLIKTRGQQVTLRCSPKSGHDTVSWYQQALGQGPQFIFQYYEEEERQRGNFPDRFSGHQFPNYSSELNVNALLLGDSALYLCASSSVPHDTGELFFGEGSRLTVL.

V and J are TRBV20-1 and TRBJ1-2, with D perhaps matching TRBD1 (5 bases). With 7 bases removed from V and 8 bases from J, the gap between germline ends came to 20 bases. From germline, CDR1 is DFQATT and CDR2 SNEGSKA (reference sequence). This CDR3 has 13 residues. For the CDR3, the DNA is TGCAGTGTTTGGGGCGGGTCGGGTCGCGGCTACACCTTC. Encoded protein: CSVWGGSGRGYTF.

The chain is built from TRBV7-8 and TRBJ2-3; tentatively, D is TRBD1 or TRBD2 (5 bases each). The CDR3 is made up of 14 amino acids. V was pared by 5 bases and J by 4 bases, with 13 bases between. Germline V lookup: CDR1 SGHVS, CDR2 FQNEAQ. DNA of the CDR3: TGTGCCAGCAGCGTGAGGGGCAAGGCAGATACGCAGTATTTT. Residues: CASSVRGKADTQYF.

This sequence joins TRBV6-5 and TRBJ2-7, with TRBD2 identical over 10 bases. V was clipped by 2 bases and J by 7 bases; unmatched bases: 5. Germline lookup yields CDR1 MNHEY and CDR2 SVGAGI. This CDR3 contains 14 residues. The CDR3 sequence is CASSYARLAGEQYF. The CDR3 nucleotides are TGTGCCAGCAGTTACGCGAGACTAGCGGGTGAGCAGTACTTC.

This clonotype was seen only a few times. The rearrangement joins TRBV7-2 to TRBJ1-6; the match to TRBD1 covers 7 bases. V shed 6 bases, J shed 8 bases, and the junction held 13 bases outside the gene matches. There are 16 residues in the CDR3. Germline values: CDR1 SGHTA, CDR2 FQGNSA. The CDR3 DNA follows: TGTGCCAGCAGTTACTATCCAGGGGGGGAATATTCACCCCTCCACTTT. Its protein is CASSYYPGGEYSPLHF.

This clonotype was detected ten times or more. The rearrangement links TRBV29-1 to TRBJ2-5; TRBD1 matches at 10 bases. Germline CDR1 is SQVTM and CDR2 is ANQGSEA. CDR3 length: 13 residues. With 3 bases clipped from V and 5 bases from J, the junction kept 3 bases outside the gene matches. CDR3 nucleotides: TGCAGCGTTGATGACAGGGGGCGTGAGACCCAGTACTTC. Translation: CSVDDRGRETQYF.

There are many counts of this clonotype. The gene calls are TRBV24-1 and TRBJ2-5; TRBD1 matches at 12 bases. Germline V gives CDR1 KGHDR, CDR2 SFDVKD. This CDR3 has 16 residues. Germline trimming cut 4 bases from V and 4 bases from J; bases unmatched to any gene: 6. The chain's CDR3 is CATSDLPGQGAETQYF. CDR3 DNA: TGTGCCACCAGTGACTTACCGGGACAGGGGGCAGAGACCCAGTACTTC.

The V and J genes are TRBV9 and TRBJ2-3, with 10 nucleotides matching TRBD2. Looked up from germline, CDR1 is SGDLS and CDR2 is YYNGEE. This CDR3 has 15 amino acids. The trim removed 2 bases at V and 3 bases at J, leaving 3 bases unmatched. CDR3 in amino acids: CASSVELAGTDTQYF. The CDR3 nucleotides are TGTGCCAGCAGCGTCGAACTAGCGGGGACAGATACGCAGTATTTT.

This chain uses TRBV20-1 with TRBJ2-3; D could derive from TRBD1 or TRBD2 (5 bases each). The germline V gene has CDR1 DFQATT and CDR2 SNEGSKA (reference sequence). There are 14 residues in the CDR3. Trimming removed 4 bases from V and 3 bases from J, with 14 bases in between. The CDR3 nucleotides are TGCAGTGCTATGGGGGTCGGCACAACAGATACGCAGTATTTT. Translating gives CSAMGVGTTDTQYF.

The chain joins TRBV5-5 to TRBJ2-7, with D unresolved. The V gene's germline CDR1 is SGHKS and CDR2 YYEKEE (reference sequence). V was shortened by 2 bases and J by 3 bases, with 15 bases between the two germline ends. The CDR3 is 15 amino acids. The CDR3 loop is CASSFFGATHYEQYF. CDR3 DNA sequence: TGTGCCAGCAGCTTTTTTGGTGCGACCCACTACGAGCAGTACTTC.